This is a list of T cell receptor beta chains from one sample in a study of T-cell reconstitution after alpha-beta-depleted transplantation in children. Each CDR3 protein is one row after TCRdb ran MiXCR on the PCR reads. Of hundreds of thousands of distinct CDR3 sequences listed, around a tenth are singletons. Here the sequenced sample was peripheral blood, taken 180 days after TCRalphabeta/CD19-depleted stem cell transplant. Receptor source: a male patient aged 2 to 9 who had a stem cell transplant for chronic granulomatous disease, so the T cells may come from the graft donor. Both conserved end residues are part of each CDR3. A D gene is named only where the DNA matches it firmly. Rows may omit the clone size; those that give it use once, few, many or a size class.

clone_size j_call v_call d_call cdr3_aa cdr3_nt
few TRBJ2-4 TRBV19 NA CASSIDRELAPRTKNIQYF TGTGCCAGTAGTATAGATCGAGAACTAGCCCCGCGGACCAAAAACATTCAGTACTTC
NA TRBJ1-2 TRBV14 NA CASSQVPGWDSDYGYTF TGTGCCAGCAGCCAAGTCCCAGGGTGGGATTCGGACTATGGCTACACCTTC
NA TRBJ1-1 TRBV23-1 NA CASSPKGKQDTEAFF TGCGCCAGCAGTCCGAAGGGGAAACAGGACACTGAAGCTTTCTTT
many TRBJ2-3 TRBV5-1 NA CASSLGDRSTDTQYF TGCGCCAGCAGCTTGGGTGACAGGAGCACAGATACGCAGTATTTT
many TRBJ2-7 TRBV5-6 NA CASSGRGTYEQYF TGTGCCAGCAGCGGCCGCGGCACCTACGAGCAGTACTTC
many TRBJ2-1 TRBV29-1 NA CSVEGGFGSGGAYNEQFF TGCAGCGTTGAAGGGGGGTTTGGTAGCGGAGGCGCCTACAATGAGCAGTTCTTC
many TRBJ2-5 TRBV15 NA CATSRGETQYF TGTGCCACCAGCAGAGGCGAGACCCAGTACTTC
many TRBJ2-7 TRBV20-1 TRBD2 CSARPLAGATPYYEQYF TGCAGTGCTAGACCCCTAGCGGGGGCTACCCCGTACTACGAGCAGTACTTC
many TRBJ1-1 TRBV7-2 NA CASSPGRRGTEAFF TGTGCCAGCAGCCCCGGGAGACGGGGCACTGAAGCTTTCTTT
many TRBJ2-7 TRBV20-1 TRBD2 CSAQGLAYEQYF TGCAGTGCTCAAGGACTAGCCTACGAGCAGTACTTC
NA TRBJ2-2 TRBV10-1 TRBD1 CASRPGTGGTGELFF TGCGCCAGCAGACCCGGGACAGGGGGAACCGGGGAGCTGTTTTTT
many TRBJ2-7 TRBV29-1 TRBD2 CSVVSTGLASPHEQYF TGCAGCGTTGTATCAACGGGACTAGCTTCACCCCACGAGCAGTACTTC
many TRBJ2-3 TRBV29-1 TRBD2 CSVRGLAVDTQYF TGCAGCGTTAGGGGACTAGCGGTAGATACGCAGTATTTT
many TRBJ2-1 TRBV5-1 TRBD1 CASSLSQGANEQFF TGCGCCAGCAGCTTGTCCCAGGGGGCGAATGAGCAGTTCTTC
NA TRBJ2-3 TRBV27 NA CASSSLDREGPNTQYF TGTGCCAGCAGTTCCCTGGACAGGGAGGGTCCAAATACGCAATATTTT
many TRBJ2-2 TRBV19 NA CASSLGRFANTGELFF TGTGCCAGTAGCCTGGGACGGTTCGCGAACACCGGGGAGCTGTTTTTT
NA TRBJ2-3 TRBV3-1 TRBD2 CASSIRLAGPPTDTQYF TGTGCCAGCAGCATCCGACTAGCGGGGCCCCCCACAGATACGCAGTATTTT
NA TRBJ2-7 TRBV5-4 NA CASSLDDFSSYEQYF TGTGCCAGCAGCTTGGATGACTTCAGCTCCTACGAGCAGTACTTC
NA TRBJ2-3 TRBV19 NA CASKDGKVSDTQYF TGTGCCAGTAAAGACGGGAAGGTCTCAGATACGCAGTATTTT
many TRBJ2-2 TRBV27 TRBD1 CASSFYGQGGVGELFF TGTGCCAGCAGTTTCTACGGACAGGGGGGTGTCGGGGAGCTGTTTTTT
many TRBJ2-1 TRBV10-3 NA CAISEFHDSPAYNEQFF TGTGCCATCAGTGAGTTTCATGACTCCCCGGCCTACAATGAGCAGTTCTTC
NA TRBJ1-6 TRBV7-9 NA CASSGRVLLPHSPLHF TGTGCCAGCAGCGGCCGGGTCCTTCTTCCCCATTCACCCCTCCACTTT
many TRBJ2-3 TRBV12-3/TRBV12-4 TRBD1 CASSPTGGPDTQYF TGTGCCAGCAGTCCGACAGGGGGCCCAGATACGCAGTATTTT
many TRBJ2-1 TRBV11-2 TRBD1 CASSSQGQANSYNEQFF TGTGCCAGCAGCTCACAAGGACAGGCGAATAGCTACAATGAGCAGTTCTTC
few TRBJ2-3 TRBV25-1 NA CASRGATLTDTQYF TGTGCCAGCAGGGGGGCTACGCTCACAGATACGCAGTATTTT
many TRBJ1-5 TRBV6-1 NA CASGRALNQPQHF TGTGCCAGCGGCCGGGCCCTCAATCAGCCCCAGCATTTT